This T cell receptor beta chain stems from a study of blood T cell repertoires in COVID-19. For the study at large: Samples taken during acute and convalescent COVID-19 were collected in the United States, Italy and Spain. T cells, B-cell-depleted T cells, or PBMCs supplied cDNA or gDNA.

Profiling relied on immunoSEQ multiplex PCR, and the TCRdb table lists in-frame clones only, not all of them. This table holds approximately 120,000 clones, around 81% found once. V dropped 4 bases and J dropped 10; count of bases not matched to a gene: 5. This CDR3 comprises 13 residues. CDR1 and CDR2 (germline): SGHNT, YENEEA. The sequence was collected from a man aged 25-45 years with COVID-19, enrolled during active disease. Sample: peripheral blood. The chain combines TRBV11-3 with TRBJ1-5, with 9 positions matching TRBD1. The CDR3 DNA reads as TGTGCCAGCAGCTCTGGGACAGGGTCCCCCCAGCATTTT. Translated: CASSSGTGSPQHF.